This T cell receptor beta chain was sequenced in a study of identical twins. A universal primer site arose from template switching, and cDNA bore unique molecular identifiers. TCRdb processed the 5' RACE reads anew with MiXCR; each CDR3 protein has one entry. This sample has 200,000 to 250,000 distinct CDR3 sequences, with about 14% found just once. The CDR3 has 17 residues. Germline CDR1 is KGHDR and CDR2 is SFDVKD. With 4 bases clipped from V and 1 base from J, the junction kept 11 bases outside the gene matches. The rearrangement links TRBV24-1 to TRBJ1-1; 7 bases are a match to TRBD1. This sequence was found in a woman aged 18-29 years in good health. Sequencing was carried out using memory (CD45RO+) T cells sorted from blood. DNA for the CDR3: TGTGCCACCAGTGAAAAAAGGACAGGAAACGGGAACACTGAAGCTTTCTTT. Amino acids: CATSEKRTGNGNTEAFF.